Listed here is a single T cell receptor beta chain. In the source study's methods: It was from reference gene primer amplification that nucleated cell counts were estimated. Libraries were prepared by immunoSEQ multiplex PCR; TCRdb keeps only in-frame clonotypes and omits some of them. D and trimming were read from the DNA, whereas the V and J calls and clone size are those reported in that table. The data hold some 100,000 clones, with around four fifths observed a single time. The data were taken from a study of blood T cell repertoires in COVID-19. Study background: Acute and convalescent COVID-19 specimens originated in the United States, Italy and Spain.

Specimen: peripheral blood. The receptor was isolated from a human donor in a cohort sampled during active COVID-19.

In DNA, the CDR3 is TGTGCCAGCAGTTTAACATACCAAAATGAAAAACTGTTTTTT. This translates into CASSLTYQNEKLFF. This chain links TRBV28 with TRBJ1-4; unclear D gene. The CDR3 sequence is 14 residues long. CDR1 MDHEN and CDR2 SYDVKM come from the germline V gene. Trimming took 2 bases from V and 5 from J, leaving 9 bases between them.